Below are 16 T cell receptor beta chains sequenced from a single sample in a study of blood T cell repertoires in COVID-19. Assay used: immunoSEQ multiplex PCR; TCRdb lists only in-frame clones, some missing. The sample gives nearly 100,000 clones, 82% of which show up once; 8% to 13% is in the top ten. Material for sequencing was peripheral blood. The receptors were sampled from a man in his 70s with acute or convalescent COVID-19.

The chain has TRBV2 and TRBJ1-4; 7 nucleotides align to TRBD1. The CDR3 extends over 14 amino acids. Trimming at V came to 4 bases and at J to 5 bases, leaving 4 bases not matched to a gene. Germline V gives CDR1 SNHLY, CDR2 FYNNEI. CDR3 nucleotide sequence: TGTGCCAGCAGTGTAGCACAGGGGAATGAAAAACTGTTTTTT. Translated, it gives CASSVAQGNEKLFF.

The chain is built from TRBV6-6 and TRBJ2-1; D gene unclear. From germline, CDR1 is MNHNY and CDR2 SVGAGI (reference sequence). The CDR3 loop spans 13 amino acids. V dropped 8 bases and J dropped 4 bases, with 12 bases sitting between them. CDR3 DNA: TGTGCCAGCGGTCGGGCGGTATACAATGAGCAGTTCTTC. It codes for CASGRAVYNEQFF.

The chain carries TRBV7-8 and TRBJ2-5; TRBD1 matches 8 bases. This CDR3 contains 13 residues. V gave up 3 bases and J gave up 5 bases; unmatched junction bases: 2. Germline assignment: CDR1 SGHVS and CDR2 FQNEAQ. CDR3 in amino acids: CASSFRGPETQYF. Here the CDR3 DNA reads TGTGCCAGCAGCTTCAGGGGGCCGGAGACCCAGTACTTC.

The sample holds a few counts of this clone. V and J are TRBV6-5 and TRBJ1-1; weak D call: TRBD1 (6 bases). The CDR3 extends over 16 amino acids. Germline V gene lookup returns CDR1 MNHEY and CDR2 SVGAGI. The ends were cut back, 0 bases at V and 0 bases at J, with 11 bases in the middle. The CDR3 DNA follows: TGTGCCAGCAGTTACTCGATGCGGACAGTGAACACTGAAGCTTTCTTT. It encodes CASSYSMRTVNTEAFF.

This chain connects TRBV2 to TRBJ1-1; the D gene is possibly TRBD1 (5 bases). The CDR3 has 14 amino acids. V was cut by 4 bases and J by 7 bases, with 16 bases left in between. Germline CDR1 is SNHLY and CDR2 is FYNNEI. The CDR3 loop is CASSGGGVALEAFF. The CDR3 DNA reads TGTGCCAGCAGTGGGGGGGGAGTAGCCCTTGAAGCTTTCTTT. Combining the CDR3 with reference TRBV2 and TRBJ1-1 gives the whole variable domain EPEVTQTPSHQVTQMGQEVILRCVPISNHLYFYWYRQILGQKVEFLVSFYNNEISEKSEIFDDQFSVERPDGSNFTLKIRSTKLEDSAMYFCASSGGGVALEAFFGQGTRLTVV.

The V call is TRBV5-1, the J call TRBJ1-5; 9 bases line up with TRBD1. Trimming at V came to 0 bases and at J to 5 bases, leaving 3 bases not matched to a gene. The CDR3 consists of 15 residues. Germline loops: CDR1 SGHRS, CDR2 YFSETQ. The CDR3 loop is CASSLAGQGYQPQHF. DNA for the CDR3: TGCGCCAGCAGCTTGGCGGGACAGGGATATCAGCCCCAGCATTTT. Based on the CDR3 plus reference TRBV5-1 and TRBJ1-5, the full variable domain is KAGVTQTPRYLIKTRGQQVTLSCSPISGHRSVSWYQQTPGQGLQFLFEYFSETQRNKGNFPGRFSGRQFSNSRSEMNVSTLELGDSALYLCASSLAGQGYQPQHFGDGTRLSIL.

Here the CDR3 DNA reads TGTGCCTGGAACAACCGGGTGGCCGGGGAGCTGTTTTTT. Its translation is CAWNNRVAGELFF. The rearrangement uses TRBV30 and TRBJ2-2, with unresolved D. The V end lost 4 bases, the J end lost 6 bases, and 12 bases lay between the germline ends. The CDR3 is made up of 13 amino acids. Germline values: CDR1 GTSNPN, CDR2 SVGIG (reference sequence).

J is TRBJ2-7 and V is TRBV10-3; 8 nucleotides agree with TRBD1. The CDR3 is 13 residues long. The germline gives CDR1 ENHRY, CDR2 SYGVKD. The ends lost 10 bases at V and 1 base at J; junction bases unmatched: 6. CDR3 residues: CASRGRLSYEQYF. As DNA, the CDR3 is TGTGCCAGCAGGGGGCGCCTTTCCTACGAGCAGTACTTC.

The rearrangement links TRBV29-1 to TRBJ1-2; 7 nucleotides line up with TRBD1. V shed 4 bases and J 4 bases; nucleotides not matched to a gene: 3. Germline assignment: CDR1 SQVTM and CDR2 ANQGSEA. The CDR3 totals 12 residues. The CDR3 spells CSVGGQAYGYTF. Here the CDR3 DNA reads TGCAGCGTTGGAGGACAGGCCTATGGCTACACCTTC.

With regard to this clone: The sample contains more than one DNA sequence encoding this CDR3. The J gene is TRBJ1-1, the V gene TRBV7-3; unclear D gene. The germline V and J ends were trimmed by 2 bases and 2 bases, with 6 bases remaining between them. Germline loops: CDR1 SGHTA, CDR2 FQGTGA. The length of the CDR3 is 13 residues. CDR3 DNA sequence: TGTGCCAGCAGCTTATCCGTTAACACTGAAGCTTTCTTT. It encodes CASSLSVNTEAFF.

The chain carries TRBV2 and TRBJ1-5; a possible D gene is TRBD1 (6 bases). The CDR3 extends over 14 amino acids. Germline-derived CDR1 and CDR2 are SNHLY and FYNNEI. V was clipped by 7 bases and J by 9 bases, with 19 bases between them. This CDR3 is CASTGAGLNLPQHF. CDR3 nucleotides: TGTGCCAGCACAGGGGCCGGACTTAACTTGCCCCAGCATTTT.

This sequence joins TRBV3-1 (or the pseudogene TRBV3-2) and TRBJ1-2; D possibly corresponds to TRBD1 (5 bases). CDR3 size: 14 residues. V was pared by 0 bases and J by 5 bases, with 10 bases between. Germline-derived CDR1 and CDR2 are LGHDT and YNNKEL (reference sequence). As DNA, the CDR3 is TGTGCCAGCAGCCAAGAAGGCGCAGGGTATGGCTACACCTTC. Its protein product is CASSQEGAGYGYTF.

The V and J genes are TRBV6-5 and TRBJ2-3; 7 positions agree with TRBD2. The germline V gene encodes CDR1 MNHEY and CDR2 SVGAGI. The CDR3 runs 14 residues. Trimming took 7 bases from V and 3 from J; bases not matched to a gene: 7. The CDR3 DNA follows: TGTGCCAGCACCTCGGGAGCGGGAACAGATACGCAGTATTTT. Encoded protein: CASTSGAGTDTQYF.

In nucleotides, the CDR3 is TGTGCCAGCAGCTTCACAGGGGAAGGGGCCAACGTCCTGACTTTC. It yields the protein CASSFTGEGANVLTF. J is TRBJ2-6 and V is TRBV7-3; 7 bases fit TRBD1. Germline V lookup: CDR1 SGHTA, CDR2 FQGTGA. The J segment lost 4 bases and the V segment lost 3 bases, leaving 3 bases of the junction unmatched. The CDR3 consists of 15 residues.

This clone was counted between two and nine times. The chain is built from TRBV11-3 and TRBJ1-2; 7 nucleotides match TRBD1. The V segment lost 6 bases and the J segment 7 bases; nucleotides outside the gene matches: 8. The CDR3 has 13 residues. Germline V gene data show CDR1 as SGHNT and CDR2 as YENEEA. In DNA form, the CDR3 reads TGTGCCAGCAGTTTATCGACAGGGCTTGGCTACACCTTC. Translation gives CASSLSTGLGYTF.

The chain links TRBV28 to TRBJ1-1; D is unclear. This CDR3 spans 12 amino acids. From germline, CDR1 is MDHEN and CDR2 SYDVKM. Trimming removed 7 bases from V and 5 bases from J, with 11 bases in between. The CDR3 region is CASTPRVTEAFF. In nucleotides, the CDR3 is TGTGCCAGCACCCCCCGCGTAACTGAAGCTTTCTTT.